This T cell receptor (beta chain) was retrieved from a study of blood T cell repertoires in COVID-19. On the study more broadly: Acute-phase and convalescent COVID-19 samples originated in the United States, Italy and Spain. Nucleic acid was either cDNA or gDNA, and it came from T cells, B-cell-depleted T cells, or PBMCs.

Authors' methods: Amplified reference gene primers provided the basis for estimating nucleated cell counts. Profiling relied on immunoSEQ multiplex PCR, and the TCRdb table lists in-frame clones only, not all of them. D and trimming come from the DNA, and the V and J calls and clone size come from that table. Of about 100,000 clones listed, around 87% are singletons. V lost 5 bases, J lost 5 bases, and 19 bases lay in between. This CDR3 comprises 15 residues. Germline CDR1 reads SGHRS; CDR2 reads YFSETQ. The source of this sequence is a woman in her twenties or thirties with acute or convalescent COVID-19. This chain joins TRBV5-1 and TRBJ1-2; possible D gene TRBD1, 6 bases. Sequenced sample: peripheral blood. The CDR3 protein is CASRMRTEPIYGYTF. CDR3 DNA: TGCGCCAGCAGAATGAGGACAGAGCCAATATATGGCTACACCTTC. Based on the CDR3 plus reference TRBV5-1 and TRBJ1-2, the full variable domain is KAGVTQTPRYLIKTRGQQVTLSCSPISGHRSVSWYQQTPGQGLQFLFEYFSETQRNKGNFPGRFSGRQFSNSRSEMNVSTLELGDSALYLCASRMRTEPIYGYTFGSGTRLTVV.